Below, one T cell receptor (beta chain) is given with its context. Its recognized antigen is unknown. Base qualities were left out, and no much larger clone turns up one base away. The library came from the immunoSEQ multiplex PCR assay. Entries here come from immuneACCESS through TCRdb and include only in-frame sequences with V and J called. Some clones fail to appear in such tables; in the studies checked, an unresolved V gene covers under half of the shortfall, and the cause of the remainder is unknown. The sample table shows 650,000 to 950,000 clones, and approximately 85% are seen once. Around 0.01% of the sample goes to the ten largest clones. Per the germline V gene (reference sequence), LNHDA is the CDR1 and SQIVND is the CDR2. The CDR3 starts with the cysteine, ends with the phenylalanine, and has 14 residues. The read is trimmed to its CDR3 DNA, 42 bases read in frame from base 1. V lost 6 bases and J lost 8 bases; the stretch between them is 16 bases long.

This record belongs to a study of shared T cell receptors in the human thymus (dated by TCRdb to the early 2020s). Describing the broader study: The study examined how self-reactive, shared T-cell receptor alpha chains are generated in the human thymus.

In addition, the sample was reused for a study of human thymus T cells. Taken from the second paper: Immunologically healthy infants undergoing open corrective cardiac surgery for congenital heart defects in Finland were used as donors. Thymus tissue was collected as surgical resects that were removed during corrective cardiac surgery. V and J gene segment usage appeared biased in both thymic and peripheral blood repertoires. The related research reported highly overlapping thymic TCR repertoires among unrelated individuals. The study described the TCR alpha and beta repertoires in roughly 8 infant thymus samples and four matching peripheral blood samples. The infant donors were about 6 to 244 days old, and the cohort included over five males and a couple of females. Thymocytes were released mechanically from tissue and stored at -70 °C as pellets of 10-30 million cells. A QIAsymphony instrument was used to extract genomic DNA from the frozen cell pellets. TCRB and TCRAD loci were amplified from a standardized quantity of quality-controlled genomic DNA using the immunoSEQ multiplex PCR assay. Amplicons spanned the V(D)J region at a length sufficient to cover the CDR3 and identify V and J genes. The commercial immunoSEQ service was used to sequence amplicons on an Illumina platform. Primer bias and sequencing errors were corrected using previously described methods, and TCRAD and TCRB definitions followed the IMGT database. immunoSEQ Analyzer 3.0 and VDJTools were used for repertoire analysis, which covered basic statistics, V/J segment usage, diversity estimates, rarefaction and pairwise overlap. Diversity was estimated with Chao1, ChaoE, Efron-Thisted, Shannon and inverse Simpson indices, and also on datasets down-sampled to the smallest sample. Repertoire overlap was determined by strict matching of CDR3 nucleotide sequence, V gene and J gene, and Jaccard-based multidimensional scaling clustering was applied. On average, thymus samples yielded roughly 800,000 unique TCRB clonotypes, whereas blood samples yielded roughly 81,000.

Material: thymocytes. The sequence derives from a girl under three years old with a congenital heart defect. Donor details come from another sample of the same person, matched by shared clones. The chain is made from TRBV19 and TRBJ1-4, with TRBD1 perhaps the D gene, on 5 matching bases. The DNA sequence follows: TGTGCCAGTAGCACAGGCATTAGAACCGAAAAACTGTTTTTT. Protein translation: CASSTGIRTEKLFF.